Below are 22 T cell receptor beta chains sequenced from a single sample in a study of OX40 agonist ivuxolimab in advanced cancers. Repertoires were generated with immunoSEQ multiplex PCR, while TCRdb's copy carries only in-frame clones and drops some. This sample carries about 24,000 clones, under 85% of them seen once, and the ten largest clones take around 13%. Specimen: CD4+ or CD8+ T cells sorted from blood, collected in a trial of the OX40 agonist ivuxolimab. The receptor source for this set is an adult with an advanced solid tumor such as melanoma, head and neck, liver or kidney cancer.

The J gene is TRBJ1-1, the V gene TRBV11-3; possibly TRBD1 for D (6 bases). There are 19 residues in the CDR3. Germline V gene sequence: CDR1 SGHNT, CDR2 YENEEA. Trimming removed 0 bases at V and 6 bases at J, with 26 bases between. This CDR3 is CASSLDLGSFGGATPEAFF. DNA of the CDR3: TGTGCCAGCAGCTTAGACTTAGGCTCGTTTGGGGGCGCAACCCCTGAAGCTTTCTTT.

The rearrangement links TRBV5-5 to TRBJ1-2; TRBD1 aligns across 8 bases. After removal of 0 bases from V and 2 bases from J, the junction contained 3 bases not matched to a gene. CDR1 and CDR2 (germline): SGHKS, YYEKEE (reference sequence). CDR3 length equals 15 residues. CDR3 protein: CASSLAGGDNYGYTF. As DNA, the CDR3 is TGTGCCAGCAGCTTGGCAGGGGGCGACAACTATGGCTACACCTTC.

CDR3 in amino acids: CASSFSMDLAGGGEQYF. The CDR3 nucleotides read TGTGCCAGCAGCTTCTCTATGGATCTAGCGGGGGGCGGCGAGCAGTACTTC. The chain recombines TRBV7-9 with TRBJ2-7; 11 nucleotides match TRBD2. V gave up 3 bases and J gave up 6 bases; unmatched junction bases: 13. CDR3 length: 17 residues. Germline CDR1 is SEHNR and CDR2 is FQNEAQ (reference sequence).

V gene TRBV6-5 combines with J gene TRBJ2-1; 10 bases match TRBD2. Trimming took 5 bases from V and 6 from J; bases not matched to a gene: 7. Germline assignment: CDR1 MNHEY and CDR2 SVGAGI. This CDR3 has 15 amino acids. The CDR3 DNA reads TGTGCCAGCAGTCGTAGCGGGGGGAAGTCCAATGAGCAGTTCTTC. Translation: CASSRSGGKSNEQFF.

This clone showed up just a few times. V usage is TRBV5-1 and J usage is TRBJ2-7, with D perhaps being TRBD1 or TRBD2 (5 bases each). This CDR3 contains 15 residues. V lost 0 bases and J lost 2, with 12 bases in between. From germline, CDR1 is SGHRS and CDR2 YFSETQ. CDR3 sequence reads: CASSLGGSRPYEQYF. CDR3 DNA: TGCGCCAGCAGCTTGGGGGGGAGTCGCCCCTACGAGCAGTACTTC.

The chain joins TRBV18 to TRBJ1-6, with 7 bases aligning to TRBD1. Trimming took 5 bases from V and 9 from J; bases not matched to a gene: 10. The CDR3 is 15 amino acids. Germline V gene data show CDR1 as KGHSH and CDR2 as LQKENI. In nucleotides, the CDR3 is TGTGCCAGCTCAGCCGGGACAGTTCTTCCTTCACCCCTCCACTTT. It encodes CASSAGTVLPSPLHF.

The rearrangement uses TRBV5-1 and TRBJ1-5; D remains ambiguous. Looked up from germline, CDR1 is SGHRS and CDR2 is YFSETQ. V dropped 1 base and J dropped 3 bases, with 8 bases sitting between them. The CDR3 covers 14 residues. The CDR3 DNA reads TGCGCCAGCAGCTTGAACTCCAACAATCAGCCCCAGCATTTT. Protein product: CASSLNSNNQPQHF.

CDR3 coding DNA: TGCGCCAGCAGTGAGTTAGTATCCGGGACAGGGGCTTCATTCTCCTACGAGCAGTACTTC. Protein: CASSELVSGTGASFSYEQYF. The rearrangement joins TRBV10-1 to TRBJ2-7, with 10 bases identical to TRBD1. Germline V lookup: CDR1 WNHNN, CDR2 SYGVQD (reference sequence). The junction had 15 bases not matched to a gene; V was cut back by 1 base and J by 0 bases. The length of the CDR3 is 20 residues.

This clone was recorded a few times. This chain connects TRBV30 to TRBJ2-1; maybe TRBD1 (5 bases). This CDR3 contains 13 residues. The V and J ends lost 1 base and 4 bases respectively, with 8 bases between them. Germline CDR1 and CDR2: GTSNPN and SVGIG (reference sequence). The CDR3 here is CAWSGQGYNEQFF. Here the CDR3 DNA reads TGTGCCTGGAGTGGGCAGGGATACAATGAGCAGTTCTTC.

The V and J genes are TRBV7-9 and TRBJ2-7; D not certain. The germline V gene has CDR1 SEHNR and CDR2 FQNEAQ (reference sequence). The CDR3 sequence is 14 residues long. V was trimmed by 4 bases and J by 6 bases, leaving 16 bases between them. In nucleotides, the CDR3 is TGTGCCAGCAGCTCGACACGGCCCCCTTTCGAGCAGTACTTC. Protein: CASSSTRPPFEQYF.

The chain couples TRBV2 to TRBJ2-7, with D possibly matching TRBD1 (5 bases). The V gene's germline CDR1 is SNHLY and CDR2 FYNNEI. Trimming stripped 5 bases from V and 4 bases from J, with 12 bases between. The CDR3 sequence is 13 residues long. The CDR3 sequence: CASSPQVLYEQYF. The CDR3 DNA reads TGTGCCAGCAGTCCACAGGTTTTATACGAGCAGTACTTC.

This chain joins TRBV21-1 and TRBJ1-2; no check of the table's D call, TRBD1, against the DNA was made. TRBV21-1 is a pseudogene. The CDR3 has 17 amino acids. This CDR3 is CASSRLGQGDTNYGYTF. CDR3 DNA: TGTGCCAGCAGCAGGTTGGGACAGGGTGATACTAACTATGGCTACACCTTC.

The V call is TRBV9, the J call TRBJ2-1, with TRBD2 matching 7 bases. The V segment lost 3 bases and the J segment 15 bases; nucleotides outside the gene matches: 9. Germline assignment: CDR1 SGDLS and CDR2 YYNGEE. The CDR3 sequence is 12 residues long. Here the CDR3 reads CASSGAPGTMFF. CDR3 nucleotides: TGTGCCAGCAGCGGAGCCCCCGGGACTATGTTCTTC. Complete variable domain (other parts from reference TRBV9 and TRBJ2-1): DSGVTQTPKHLITATGQRVTLRCSPRSGDLSVYWYQQSLDQGLQFLIQYYNGEERAKGNILERFSAQQFPDLHSELNLSSLELGDSALYFCASSGAPGTMFFGPGTRLTVL.

This chain joins TRBV5-1 and TRBJ2-5, with 7 bases identical to TRBD1. TRBJ2-7 explains the end of the DNA better; the J call may be wrong. The CDR3 runs to 16 residues. Germline CDR1 SGHRS, CDR2 YFSETQ. CDR3 amino acids: CASSLGGSGQSYEQYF. The CDR3 DNA reads as TGCGCCAGCAGCTTGGGTGGGTCGGGACAGTCTTACGAGCAGTACTTC.

This clone was detected only once. This chain uses TRBV19 with TRBJ2-5; 8 positions agree with TRBD1. The CDR3 length is 17 residues. CDR1 is LNHDA, CDR2 SQIVND, per germline (reference sequence). V trimming: 5 bases; J trimming: 5 bases; junction bases outside the gene matches: 16. CDR3 sequence: CASSSLGRGRPGETQYF. CDR3 nucleotides: TGTGCCAGTAGTTCATTGGGCAGGGGGCGCCCCGGGGAGACCCAGTACTTC.

The V call is TRBV19, the J call TRBJ1-2; D may be TRBD1 (5 bases). The CDR3 is 16 residues long. Deletions cut 2 bases from V and 5 bases from J, with 18 bases between. CDR1 and CDR2 from the germline V gene are LNHDA and SQIVND (reference sequence). CDR3 amino acids: CASSIRTLRREYGYTF. CDR3 sequence (DNA): TGTGCCAGTAGTATAAGAACCCTGCGCAGGGAGTATGGCTACACCTTC.

The chain uses TRBV12-2 and TRBJ1-4; the table assigns TRBD1, which was not confirmed against the DNA. TRBV12-2 is a documented pseudogene. This CDR3 contains 17 residues. DNA of the CDR3: TGTGCAAGTCGCTCCAGCGAAAGGGGGTGGGTTGGGGAAAAACTGTTTTTT. It yields the protein CASRSSERGWVGEKLFF.

V gene TRBV2 combines with J gene TRBJ2-3; 11 nucleotides align to TRBD2. V lost 7 bases, J lost 5 bases, and 2 bases stayed unmatched. The CDR3 has 13 amino acids. Germline loops: CDR1 SNHLY, CDR2 FYNNEI. Here the CDR3 reads CASTGLAGDTQYF. CDR3 nucleotides: TGTGCCAGCACAGGACTAGCGGGAGATACGCAGTATTTT. The complete variable domain, with remaining parts taken from reference TRBV2 and TRBJ2-3, reads EPEVTQTPSHQVTQMGQEVILRCVPISNHLYFYWYRQILGQKVEFLVSFYNNEISEKSEIFDDQFSVERPDGSNFTLKIRSTKLEDSAMYFCASTGLAGDTQYFGPGTRLTVL.

The chain uses TRBV5-1 and TRBJ2-2; 8 bases map to TRBD2. V was clipped by 9 bases and J by 2 bases; unmatched bases: 9. This CDR3 spans 15 amino acids. The germline V gene has CDR1 SGHRS and CDR2 YFSETQ. CDR3 residues: CATRAGGANTGELFF. Written as DNA, the CDR3 is TGCGCCACAAGGGCGGGGGGCGCTAACACCGGGGAGCTGTTTTTT.

The CDR3 DNA sequence: TGTGCCAGCAGCTCCCCTCACCGCGGCTACGAGCAGTACTTC. This codes for CASSSPHRGYEQYF. The chain has TRBV7-9 and TRBJ2-7; no definite D call. CDR1 and CDR2 (germline): SEHNR, FQNEAQ (reference sequence). The germline V and J ends were trimmed by 4 bases and 3 bases, with 13 bases remaining between them. There are 14 residues in the CDR3.

The V call is TRBV6-5, the J call TRBJ2-5; no firm D call. V shed 0 bases and J shed 3 bases, with 11 bases lying between them. CDR3 length: 15 residues. In germline, CDR1 is MNHEY, CDR2 SVGAGI. As DNA, the CDR3 is TGTGCCAGCAGTTACTCTAGGGCTAACGAAGAGACCCAGTACTTC. Protein product: CASSYSRANEETQYF.

This chain connects TRBV29-1 to TRBJ1-1; no firm D call. CDR1 is SQVTM, CDR2 ANQGSEA, per germline. V lost 4 bases, J lost 4 bases, and 16 bases lay in between. The CDR3 is 14 residues long. CDR3 nucleotides: TGCAGCGTTGTGTTAAGCGGTCGGGGCACTGAAGCTTTCTTT. It translates to CSVVLSGRGTEAFF.